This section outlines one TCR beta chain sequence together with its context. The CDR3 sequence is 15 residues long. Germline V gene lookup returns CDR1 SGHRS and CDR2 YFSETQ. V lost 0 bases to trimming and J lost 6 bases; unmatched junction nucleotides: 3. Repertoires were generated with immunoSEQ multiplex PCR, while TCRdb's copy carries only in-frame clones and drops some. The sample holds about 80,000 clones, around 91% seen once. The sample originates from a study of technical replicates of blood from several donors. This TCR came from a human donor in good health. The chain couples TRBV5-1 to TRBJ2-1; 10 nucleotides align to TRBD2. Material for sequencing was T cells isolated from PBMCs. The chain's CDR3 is CASSLEAGGFNEQFF. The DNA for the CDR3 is TGCGCCAGCAGCTTGGAAGCGGGAGGGTTCAATGAGCAGTTCTTC.